These 29 T cell receptor beta chains share one sample of origin, sequenced in a study of blood T cell repertoires in COVID-19. Profiling relied on immunoSEQ multiplex PCR, and the TCRdb table lists in-frame clones only, not all of them. Of roughly 440,000 clones in the sample, around 88% were seen once. The sample taken for sequencing was peripheral blood. These receptors were collected from a woman in her forties or fifties with COVID-19, enrolled during active disease.

This clone showed up just once. The chain couples TRBV30 to TRBJ1-2; 12 bases map to TRBD1. With 5 bases clipped from V and 3 bases from J, the junction kept 19 bases outside the gene matches. The length of the CDR3 is 19 residues. Germline V gives CDR1 GTSNPN, CDR2 SVGIG (reference sequence). This CDR3 is CAWAAPTRDRGRPDYGYTF. The CDR3 DNA reads TGTGCCTGGGCCGCTCCGACACGGGACAGGGGGCGCCCCGACTATGGCTACACCTTC.

The rearrangement uses TRBV7-6 and TRBJ2-2; 7 bases are shared with TRBD1. CDR1 is SGHVS and CDR2 is FNYEAQ in the germline V gene. The CDR3 has 14 residues. The J segment lost 7 bases and the V segment lost 2 bases, leaving 4 bases of the junction unmatched. Here the CDR3 reads CASSLRDSRGELFF. CDR3 nucleotide sequence: TGTGCCAGCAGCTTAAGGGACAGCCGCGGGGAGCTGTTTTTT.

The chain employs TRBV5-1 and TRBJ2-7; perhaps TRBD1 as D (6 bases). CDR1 is SGHRS, CDR2 YFSETQ, per germline. CDR3 length: 18 residues. The V end lost 4 bases, the J end lost 2 bases, and 25 bases lay between the germline ends. In DNA form, the CDR3 reads TGCGCCAGCAGCCCCATAAGGGACACTCTCCATCAGGCCTACGAGCAGTACTTC. It specifies CASSPIRDTLHQAYEQYF.

This clone was observed a single time. The V gene is TRBV19, the J gene TRBJ2-1; 11 bases line up with TRBD2. The length of the CDR3 is 15 residues. CDR1 is LNHDA and CDR2 is SQIVND in the germline V gene (reference sequence). Trimming cost V 0 bases and J 5 bases; bases outside gene matches: 0. CDR3 sequence (DNA): TGTGCCAGTAGTATAGATAGCGGGGGGGACAATGAGCAGTTCTTC. The encoded protein is CASSIDSGGDNEQFF.

The genes are TRBV2 and TRBJ1-5; 10 bases line up with TRBD1. The CDR3 runs to 15 residues. J was trimmed by 1 base and V by 6 bases; bases with no gene match: 3. Germline CDR1 and CDR2: SNHLY and FYNNEI. CDR3 residues: CASRMGQGSNQPQHF. The CDR3 coding sequence is TGTGCCAGCAGGATGGGACAGGGGAGCAATCAGCCCCAGCATTTT.

The rearrangement joins TRBV11-2 to TRBJ2-3; possibly TRBD2 for D (5 bases). Trimming took off 5 bases at V and 2 bases at J, with 14 bases between the two ends. This CDR3 region has 15 residues. CDR1 is SGHAT and CDR2 is FQNNGV in the germline V gene. Here the CDR3 reads CASSPGGGFTDTQYF. DNA for the CDR3: TGTGCCAGCAGCCCAGGCGGCGGGTTCACAGATACGCAGTATTTT.

The chain recombines TRBV5-1 with TRBJ1-4; 7 positions match TRBD1. This CDR3 has 16 residues. Germline V CDR1 and CDR2: SGHRS, YFSETQ. J gave up 2 bases and V 3 bases, and 7 bases lay outside the gene matches. The CDR3 nucleotides read TGCGCCAGCAGCTCCGCCGACAGGGATACTAATGAAAAACTGTTTTTT. Amino acids: CASSSADRDTNEKLFF.

The chain joins TRBV11-2 to TRBJ1-4; D might be TRBD1 (6 bases). The CDR3 extends over 14 amino acids. With 5 bases removed from V and 7 bases from J, the gap between germline ends came to 14 bases. The germline CDR1 and CDR2 sequences are SGHAT and FQNNGV. CDR3 nucleotide sequence: TGTGCCAGCAGCCCCACAGGGAATCCTGAAAAACTGTTTTTT. Protein product: CASSPTGNPEKLFF.

The chain uses TRBV2 and TRBJ1-4; 7 positions match TRBD1. Germline trimming cut 8 bases from V and 0 bases from J; bases unmatched to any gene: 21. This CDR3 comprises 20 residues. Germline V lookup: CDR1 SNHLY, CDR2 FYNNEI. For the CDR3, the DNA is TGTGCCAGCTCGAGCGGGCCCCCGGGACAGAACCCGCCAACTAATGAAAAACTGTTTTTT. Amino acids: CASSSGPPGQNPPTNEKLFF.

The chain carries TRBV2 and TRBJ1-3; the D gene is possibly TRBD1 (5 bases). This CDR3 is built from 12 residues. Germline CDR1 SNHLY, CDR2 FYNNEI. The V gene lost 11 bases and the J gene lost 1 base, with 9 bases spanning the gap. This chain's CDR3 is CASQGSGNTIYF. The CDR3 nucleotides read TGTGCCTCCCAGGGATCTGGAAACACCATATATTTT.

The chain recombines TRBV6-5 with TRBJ2-7; 8 bases align to TRBD2. Trimming at V came to 6 bases and at J to 9 bases, leaving 16 bases not matched to a gene. The germline V gene has CDR1 MNHEY and CDR2 SVGAGI. The CDR3 runs to 15 residues. CDR3 sequence: CASRPSTSAGARQYF. CDR3 sequence (DNA): TGTGCCAGCAGACCTTCGACTAGCGCAGGGGCTCGGCAGTACTTC.

V usage is TRBV9 and J usage is TRBJ2-1; 14 bases fit TRBD2. Germline trimming cut 3 bases from V and 0 bases from J; bases unmatched to any gene: 5. The CDR3 runs 18 residues. Germline V lookup: CDR1 SGDLS, CDR2 YYNGEE. The CDR3 nucleotides read TGTGCCAGCAGCGCGACTAGCGGGGGGGCGGGCTCCTACAATGAGCAGTTCTTC. It translates to CASSATSGGAGSYNEQFF.

The V call is TRBV18, the J call TRBJ2-7; D is perhaps TRBD1 (5 bases). CDR3 size: 14 residues. Deletions cut 3 bases from V and 6 bases from J, with 15 bases between. Germline lookup yields CDR1 KGHSH and CDR2 LQKENI. The CDR3 bases are TGTGCCAGCTCACCGTCAGGGTTGTTGAGCGAGCAGTACTTC. Translated, it gives CASSPSGLLSEQYF. Supplemented by reference TRBV18 and TRBJ2-7, the full variable domain reads NAGVMQNPRHLVRRRGQEARLRCSPMKGHSHVYWYRQLPEEGLKFMVYLQKENIIDESGMPKERFSAEFPKEGPSILRIQQVVRGDSAAYFCASSPSGLLSEQYFGPGTRLTVT.

The chain links TRBV28 to TRBJ1-3; D is perhaps TRBD1 (5 bases). Per the germline V gene, CDR1 is MDHEN and CDR2 is SYDVKM. The CDR3 loop spans 18 amino acids. V lost 0 bases, J lost 0 bases, and 15 bases lay in between. This chain's CDR3 is CASSLWRQGLSSGNTIYF. DNA for the CDR3: TGTGCCAGCAGTTTATGGAGGCAGGGCCTGAGCTCTGGAAACACCATATATTTT.

The CDR3 DNA sequence: TGTGCCAGCAGTTACCGCGGACAGGGGTCGTCCGGGGAGCTGTTTTTT. Translated: CASSYRGQGSSGELFF. This chain links TRBV6-6 with TRBJ2-2, with 9 bases lining up with TRBD1. Trimming took 2 bases from V and 6 from J; bases not matched to a gene: 7. The CDR3 runs 16 residues. Germline loops: CDR1 MNHNY, CDR2 SVGAGI (reference sequence).

The chain has TRBV6-5 and TRBJ1-4; D unclear. In germline, CDR1 is MNHEY, CDR2 SVGAGI. The V end was cut by 3 bases, the J end by 0 bases, with 11 bases between. The CDR3 runs 16 residues. The CDR3 DNA reads as TGTGCCAGCAGTTATGGTGGTTTAGCAACTAATGAAAAACTGTTTTTT. Amino acids: CASSYGGLATNEKLFF.

This rearrangement joins TRBV27 to TRBJ1-6; a possible D gene is TRBD1 (6 bases). Germline-derived CDR1 and CDR2 are MNHEY and SMNVEV (reference sequence). This CDR3 contains 14 residues. Trimming cost V 6 bases and J 9 bases, with 15 bases left between them. The CDR3 nucleotides are TGTGCCAGCAGAATTCAGGGGATGGGTTCACCCCTCCACTTT. Translated: CASRIQGMGSPLHF.

As to this clone: Other nucleotide sequences from this sample produce the same CDR3. CDR3 loop: CASSFGGGAEAFF. CDR3 coding DNA: TGTGCCAGCAGTTTTGGAGGTGGGGCTGAAGCTTTCTTT. The chain recombines TRBV12-3 or TRBV12-4 with TRBJ1-1, with D unresolved. With 3 bases removed from V and 6 bases from J, the gap between germline ends came to 11 bases. The CDR3 is 13 residues long.

This chain uses TRBV7-2 with TRBJ2-1, with TRBD2 as a possible D gene (5 bases). This CDR3 is 16 amino acids long. V lost 4 bases and J 4 bases, leaving 17 bases between the germline ends. Looked up from germline, CDR1 is SGHTA and CDR2 is FQGNSA. Written as DNA, the CDR3 is TGTGCCAGCAGCTCATCCCATACGGGAATTTACAATGAGCAGTTCTTC. This encodes CASSSSHTGIYNEQFF.

The CDR3 reads CASSQDVGESVRGYTF. The CDR3 DNA is TGCGCCAGCAGCCAAGACGTTGGCGAATCGGTGAGGGGCTACACCTTC. The chain is built from TRBV4-1 and TRBJ1-2; D remains ambiguous. V lost 0 bases to trimming and J lost 8 bases, with 19 bases between them. The germline V gene encodes CDR1 MGHRA and CDR2 YSYEKL. The CDR3 sequence is 16 residues long.

CDR3 region: CASSVSGDGQYF. The CDR3 DNA is TGTGCCAGCAGTGTCTCGGGGGACGGGCAGTACTTC. The chain has TRBV2 and TRBJ2-7; possible D gene TRBD2, 6 bases. Trimming left V 4 bases short and J 9 bases short, with 13 bases between. Germline V lookup: CDR1 SNHLY, CDR2 FYNNEI. The CDR3 length is 12 residues.

The J gene is TRBJ1-6, the V gene TRBV6-5; D remains ambiguous. The CDR3 spans 13 residues. Germline loops: CDR1 MNHEY, CDR2 SVGAGI. The germline V and J ends were trimmed by 0 bases and 8 bases, with 5 bases remaining between them. As DNA, the CDR3 is TGTGCCAGCAGTTACTCGCAGTATTCACCCCTCCACTTT. It encodes CASSYSQYSPLHF.

This clone was found a few times. This chain joins TRBV11-2 and TRBJ2-1; 8 bases map to TRBD2. There are 14 residues in the CDR3. V gave up 1 base and J gave up 7 bases; unmatched junction bases: 3. Looked up from germline, CDR1 is SGHAT and CDR2 is FQNNGV. CDR3 amino acids: CASSLAGGRNEQFF. CDR3 sequence (DNA): TGTGCCAGCAGCTTAGCGGGGGGGCGGAATGAGCAGTTCTTC. Filled out from reference TRBV11-2 and TRBJ2-1, the complete variable domain reads EAGVAQSPRYKIIEKRQSVAFWCNPISGHATLYWYQQILGQGPKLLIQFQNNGVVDDSQLPKDRFSAERLKGVDSTLKIQPAKLEDSAVYLCASSLAGGRNEQFFGPGTRLTVL.

The V call is TRBV3-1 (or the pseudogene TRBV3-2), the J call TRBJ1-4; a possible D gene is TRBD1 (6 bases). Germline values: CDR1 LGHDT, CDR2 YNNKEL (reference sequence). Between the trimmed V and J ends, which lost 2 bases and 5 bases, there was a span of 12 bases. The CDR3 covers 15 residues. CDR3 coding DNA: TGTGCCAGCAGCCAAAGGGCAGGGGCGAATGAAAAACTGTTTTTT. Encoded protein: CASSQRAGANEKLFF.

The chain employs TRBV4-1 and TRBJ1-1, with 9 bases matching TRBD1. The V segment lost 4 bases and the J segment 1 base; nucleotides outside the gene matches: 7. Germline-derived CDR1 and CDR2 are MGHRA and YSYEKL. CDR3 length: 16 residues. CDR3 loop: CASSRGTGPWNTEAFF. The CDR3 DNA sequence: TGCGCCAGCAGCCGGGGGACAGGGCCCTGGAACACTGAAGCTTTCTTT.

The V gene is TRBV7-9, the J gene TRBJ2-5; D is perhaps TRBD1 (6 bases). Germline values: CDR1 SEHNR, CDR2 FQNEAQ (reference sequence). Trimming left V 2 bases short and J 5 bases short, with 12 bases between. The CDR3 has 14 amino acids. This CDR3 is CASSLSQGLETQYF. The CDR3 DNA reads as TGTGCCAGCAGCTTATCACAGGGTCTGGAGACCCAGTACTTC. The full variable domain, with the rest looked up from reference TRBV7-9 and TRBJ2-5, is DTGVSQNPRHKITKRGQNVTFRCDPISEHNRLYWYRQTLGQGPEFLTYFQNEAQLEKSRLLSDRFSAERPKGSFSTLEIQRTEQGDSAMYLCASSLSQGLETQYFGPGTRLLVL.

The chain carries TRBV5-1 and TRBJ2-2; TRBD2 is a possible D gene (7 bases). Between the trimmed V and J ends, which lost 4 bases and 6 bases, there was a span of 19 bases. Germline-derived CDR1 and CDR2 are SGHRS and YFSETQ. The CDR3 sequence is 16 residues long. The CDR3 reads CASSPQGRGSAGELFF. CDR3 DNA: TGCGCCAGCAGCCCCCAGGGGAGGGGGTCGGCCGGGGAGCTGTTTTTT.

The V and J genes are TRBV20-1 and TRBJ1-2; D may be TRBD1 (6 bases). The germline V and J ends were trimmed by 6 bases and 8 bases, with 13 bases remaining between them. Germline assignment: CDR1 DFQATT and CDR2 SNEGSKA (reference sequence). CDR3 length equals 11 residues. CDR3: CSATPGAGYTF. The DNA for the CDR3 is TGCAGTGCAACACCAGGGGCGGGCTACACCTTC.

As concerns this clone: The same CDR3 is also encoded by other DNA sequences in this sample. The V and J genes are TRBV5-1 and TRBJ1-1; D remains unclear. This CDR3 is 13 amino acids long. Deletions cut 1 base from V and 1 base from J, with 5 bases between. From germline, CDR1 is SGHRS and CDR2 YFSETQ. CDR3 in amino acids: CASSLTENTEAFF. The CDR3, as DNA: TGCGCCAGCAGCTTGACAGAGAACACTGAAGCTTTCTTT.